This T cell receptor (beta chain) was recovered during a study of cytomegalovirus exposure and HLA in healthy donors. Study background: An earlier analysis identified fewer than 130 million unique TCR beta sequences in some 170 million T cells. Overall study findings and caveats: TCR beta V- and J-gene trimming was later associated with a missense DCLRE1C variant.

On this clone itself: What it binds is unknown.

Amplification used 60 Vbeta primers and 13 Jbeta primers. Clones were read by immunoSEQ multiplex PCR, and TCRdb kept only the in-frame ones, dropping some. The sample holds 130,000 to 150,000 clones, over 65% seen once. V was shortened by 0 bases and J by 4 bases, with 12 bases between the two germline ends. The V gene's germline CDR1 is SGHTA and CDR2 FQGNSA. The CDR3 totals 15 residues. Sequencing used PBMCs. The sequence came from a middle-aged man in good health and CMV-seropositive. J is TRBJ1-2 and V is TRBV7-2; D possibly corresponds to TRBD1 (6 bases). This CDR3 is CASSLASPGVYGYTF. DNA of the CDR3: TGTGCCAGCAGCTTAGCGAGCCCAGGGGTCTATGGCTACACCTTC.